This T cell receptor beta chain originates from a study of T cells in narcolepsy. Study summary: Healthy controls were enrolled alongside patients with narcolepsy type 1 or type 2. Regarding the study as a whole: Autoreactive clonotypes reportedly recurred in blood of same and different patients, not controls.

The assay was immunoSEQ multiplex PCR, and TCRdb's table has in-frame clones only and misses some. The data contain about 19,000 clones, less than 90% of them singletons. With regard to this clone: Antigen unknown.

The V gene's germline CDR1 is LGHNA and CDR2 YNFKEQ. V lost 4 bases to trimming and J lost 3 bases, with 13 bases between them. The CDR3 covers 15 residues. The chain has TRBV4-2 and TRBJ2-1; possible D gene TRBD1, 5 bases. The clonotype comes from a human donor in good health. The sequencing input was memory (CD45RA-) CD4+ T cells from blood. The CDR3, as DNA: TGTGCCAGCAGCCTTTCGGCCAGGGTCTACAATGAGCAGTTCTTC. It encodes CASSLSARVYNEQFF.